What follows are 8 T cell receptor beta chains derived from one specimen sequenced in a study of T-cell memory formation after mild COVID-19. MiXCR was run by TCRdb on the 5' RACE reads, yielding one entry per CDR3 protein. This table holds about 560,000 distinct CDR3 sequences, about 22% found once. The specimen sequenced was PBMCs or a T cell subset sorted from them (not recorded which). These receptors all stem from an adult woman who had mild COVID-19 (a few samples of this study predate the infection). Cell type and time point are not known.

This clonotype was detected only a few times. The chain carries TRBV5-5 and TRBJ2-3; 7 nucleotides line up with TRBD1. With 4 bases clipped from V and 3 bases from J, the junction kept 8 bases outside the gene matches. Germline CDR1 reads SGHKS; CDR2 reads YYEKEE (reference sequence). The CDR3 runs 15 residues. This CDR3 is CASSPSGTVTDTQYF. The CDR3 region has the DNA TGTGCCAGCAGCCCGTCCGGGACAGTTACAGATACGCAGTATTTT.

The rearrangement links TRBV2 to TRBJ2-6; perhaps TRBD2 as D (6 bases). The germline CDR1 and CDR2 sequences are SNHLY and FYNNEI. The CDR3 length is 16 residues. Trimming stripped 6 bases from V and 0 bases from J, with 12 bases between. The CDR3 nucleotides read TGTGCCAGCAGCGCGGCGGGGCCCTCTGGGGCCAACGTCCTGACTTTC. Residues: CASSAAGPSGANVLTF.

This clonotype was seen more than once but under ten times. The CDR3 sequence is CASSSQGTWTDTQYF. DNA for the CDR3: TGTGCCAGCAGCTCACAGGGTACGTGGACAGATACGCAGTATTTT. The gene calls are TRBV7-9 and TRBJ2-3; TRBD1 is a possible D gene (6 bases). V lost 4 bases and J lost 3, with 14 bases in between. Looked up from germline, CDR1 is SEHNR and CDR2 is FQNEAQ (reference sequence). There are 15 residues in the CDR3.

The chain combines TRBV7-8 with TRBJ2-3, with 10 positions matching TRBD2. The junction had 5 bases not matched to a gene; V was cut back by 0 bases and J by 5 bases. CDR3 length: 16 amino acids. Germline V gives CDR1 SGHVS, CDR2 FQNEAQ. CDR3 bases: TGTGCCAGCAGCTTAGCCGCTAGCGGGGGACAAGATACGCAGTATTTT. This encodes CASSLAASGGQDTQYF.

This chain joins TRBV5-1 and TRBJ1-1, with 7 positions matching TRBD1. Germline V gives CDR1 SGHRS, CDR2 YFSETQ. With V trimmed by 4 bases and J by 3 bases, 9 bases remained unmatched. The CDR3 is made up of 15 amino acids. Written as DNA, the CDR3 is TGCGCCAGCAGCCCGATGACAGGGACGGACACTGAAGCTTTCTTT. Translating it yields CASSPMTGTDTEAFF.

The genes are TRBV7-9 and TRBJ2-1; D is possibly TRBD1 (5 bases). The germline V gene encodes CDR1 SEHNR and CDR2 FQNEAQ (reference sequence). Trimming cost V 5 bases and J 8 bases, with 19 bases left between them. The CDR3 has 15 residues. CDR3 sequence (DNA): TGTGCCAGCAGCCCCCTGGAGATGGGGCCGGATGAGCAGTTCTTC. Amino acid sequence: CASSPLEMGPDEQFF. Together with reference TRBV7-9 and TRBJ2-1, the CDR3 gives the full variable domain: DTGVSQNPRHKITKRGQNVTFRCDPISEHNRLYWYRQTLGQGPEFLTYFQNEAQLEKSRLLSDRFSAERPKGSFSTLEIQRTEQGDSAMYLCASSPLEMGPDEQFFGPGTRLTVL.

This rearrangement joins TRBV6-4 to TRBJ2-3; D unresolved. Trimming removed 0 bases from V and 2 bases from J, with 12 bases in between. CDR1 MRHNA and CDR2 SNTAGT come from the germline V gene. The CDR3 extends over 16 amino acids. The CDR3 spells CASSDSGIYNTDTQYF. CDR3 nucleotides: TGTGCCAGCAGTGACTCGGGCATCTACAACACAGATACGCAGTATTTT.

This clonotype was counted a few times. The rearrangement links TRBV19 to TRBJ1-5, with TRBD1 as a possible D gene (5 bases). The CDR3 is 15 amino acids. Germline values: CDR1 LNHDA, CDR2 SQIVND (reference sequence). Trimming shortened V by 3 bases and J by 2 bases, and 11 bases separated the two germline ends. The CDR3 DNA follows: TGTGCCAGTAGTATCCAAGGGGATGGCAATCAGCCCCAGCATTTT. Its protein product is CASSIQGDGNQPQHF.